What follows is one T cell receptor (beta chain) and its context. Primed by a sample-barcoded 5' primer and a J-beta primer mix, a second PCR proceeded for about 7 to 11 cycles. One entry per CDR3 protein results from TCRdb running MiXCR on the 5' RACE reads. Of roughly 1,800,000 distinct CDR3 sequences in the sample, roughly 52% were seen once. The CDR3 sequence is 15 residues long. Germline V gene lookup returns CDR1 MNHNY and CDR2 SVGAGI (reference sequence). The V and J ends lost 6 bases and 3 bases respectively, with 17 bases between them. This record comes from a study of blood T cells in healthy people across ages.

Sequencing input: blood. The clonotype comes from a woman between 35 and 50 years old in good health. The chain joins TRBV6-6 to TRBJ1-2; the D is unclear. This CDR3 is CASSEPGPIYYGYTF. DNA for the CDR3: TGTGCCAGCAGCGAACCGGGTCCGATTTACTATGGCTACACCTTC.